This T cell receptor beta chain originates from a study of T cell responses to AZD1222 COVID-19 vaccine. Study-level background: The study pooled second doses at about 4 or about 12 weeks. Findings and limits, study-wide: Clonal diversity may have been underestimated, and the donors were mostly white British, with more females than males.

Method: immunoSEQ multiplex PCR; TCRdb's copy keeps in-frame clones and lacks some. Of fewer than 200,000 clones listed, approximately 90% are singletons. This clone was seen only a few times. Antigen specificity is unknown. Trimming cost V 4 bases and J 7 bases; bases outside gene matches: 8. Germline V gene data show CDR1 as MNHEY and CDR2 as SVGAGI. The CDR3 consists of 15 residues. This chain joins TRBV6-5 and TRBJ1-4; TRBD1 agrees at 8 bases. The material sequenced was peripheral blood, taken on day 0 of AZD1222 vaccination. The TCR originated in an adult in good health. CDR3 coding DNA: TGTGCCAGCAGTTCCGGACAGGGTGTGAGTGAAAAACTGTTTTTT. Its translation: CASSSGQGVSEKLFF.